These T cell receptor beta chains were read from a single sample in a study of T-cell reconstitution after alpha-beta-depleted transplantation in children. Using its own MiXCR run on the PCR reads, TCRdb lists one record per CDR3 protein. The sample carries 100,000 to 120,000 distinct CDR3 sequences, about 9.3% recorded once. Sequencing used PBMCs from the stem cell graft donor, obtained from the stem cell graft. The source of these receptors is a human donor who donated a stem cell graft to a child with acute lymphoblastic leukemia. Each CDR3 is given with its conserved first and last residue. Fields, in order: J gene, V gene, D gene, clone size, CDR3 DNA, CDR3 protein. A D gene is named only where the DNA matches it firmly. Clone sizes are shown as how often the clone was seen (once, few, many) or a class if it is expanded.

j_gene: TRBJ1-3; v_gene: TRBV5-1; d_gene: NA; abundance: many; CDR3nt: TGCGCCAGCAGCTTGGCCGTTCAGGGGACTGGAAACACCATATATTTT; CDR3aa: CASSLAVQGTGNTIYF
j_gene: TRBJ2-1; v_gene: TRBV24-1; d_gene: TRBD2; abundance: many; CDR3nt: TGTGCCACCAGTGACGTTCTAAGGACTAGCGGGGGGAATGAGCAGTTCTTC; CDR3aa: CATSDVLRTSGGNEQFF
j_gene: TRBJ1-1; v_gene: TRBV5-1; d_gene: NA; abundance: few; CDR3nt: TGCGCCAGCAGCTTACACGGGGCCGCGAACACTGAAGCTTTCTTT; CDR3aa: CASSLHGAANTEAFF
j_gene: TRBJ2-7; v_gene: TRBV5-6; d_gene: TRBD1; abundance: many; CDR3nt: TGTGCCAGCAGCTTGGAGGGGGCGTTATACGAGCAGTACTTC; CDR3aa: CASSLEGALYEQYF
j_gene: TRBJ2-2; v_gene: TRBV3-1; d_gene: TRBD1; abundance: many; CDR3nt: TGTGCCAGCAGCCATCAGGGGGTGACCGGGGAGCTGTTTTTT; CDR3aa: CASSHQGVTGELFF
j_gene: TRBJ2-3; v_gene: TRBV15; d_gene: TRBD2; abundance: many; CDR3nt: TGTGCCACCAGCAGAGATCTCCCCGCTAGCGGGGCAGATACGCAGTATTTT; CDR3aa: CATSRDLPASGADTQYF
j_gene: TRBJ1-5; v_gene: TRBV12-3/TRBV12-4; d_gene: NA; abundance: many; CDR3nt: TGTGCCAGCACTTCCATGTTGGGGGGCGTTCAGCCCCAGCATTTT; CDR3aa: CASTSMLGGVQPQHF
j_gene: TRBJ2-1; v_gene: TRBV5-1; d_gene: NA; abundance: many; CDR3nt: TGCGCCAGCAGCTTGGGGACTACCCTCAGGGAGCAGTTCTTC; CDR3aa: CASSLGTTLREQFF
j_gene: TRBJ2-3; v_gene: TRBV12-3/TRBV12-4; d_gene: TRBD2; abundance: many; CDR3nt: TGTGCCAGCAGTCACGTAGCGGGACCCGGCACAGATACGCAGTATTTT; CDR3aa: CASSHVAGPGTDTQYF
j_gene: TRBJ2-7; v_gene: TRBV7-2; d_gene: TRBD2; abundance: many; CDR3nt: TGTGCCAGCAGCCGGCGGGGGGATACCTACGAGCAGTACTTC; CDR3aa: CASSRRGDTYEQYF
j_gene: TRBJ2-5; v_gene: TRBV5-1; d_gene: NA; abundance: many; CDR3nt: TGCGCCAGCAGTTCTTTAATACTCGGGACTCACCAAGAGACCCAGTACTTC; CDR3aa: CASSSLILGTHQETQYF
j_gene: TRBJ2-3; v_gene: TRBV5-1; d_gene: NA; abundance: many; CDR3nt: TGCGCCAGCAGCCCTCCACCGGGGACCCGCACAGATACGCAGTATTTT; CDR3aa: CASSPPPGTRTDTQYF
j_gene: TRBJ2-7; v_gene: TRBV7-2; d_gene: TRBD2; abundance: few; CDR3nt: TGTGCCAGCAGCTTAGCCCCCCCCCTAGCGGGGGCCTACGAGCAGTACTTC; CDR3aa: CASSLAPPLAGAYEQYF
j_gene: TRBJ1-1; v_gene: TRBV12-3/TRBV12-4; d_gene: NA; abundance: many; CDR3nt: TGTGCCAGCACCCCCGGCGCGGGGCTAAGCGCTTTCTTT; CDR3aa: CASTPGAGLSAFF
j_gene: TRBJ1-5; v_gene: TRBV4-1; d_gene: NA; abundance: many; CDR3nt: TGCGCCAGCAGCCAAGATAATGGGGGCAATCAGCCCCAGCATTTT; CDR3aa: CASSQDNGGNQPQHF
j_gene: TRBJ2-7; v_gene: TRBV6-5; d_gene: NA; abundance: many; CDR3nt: TGTGCCAGCAGGCCCGGTCCCGAGCAGTACTTC; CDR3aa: CASRPGPEQYF